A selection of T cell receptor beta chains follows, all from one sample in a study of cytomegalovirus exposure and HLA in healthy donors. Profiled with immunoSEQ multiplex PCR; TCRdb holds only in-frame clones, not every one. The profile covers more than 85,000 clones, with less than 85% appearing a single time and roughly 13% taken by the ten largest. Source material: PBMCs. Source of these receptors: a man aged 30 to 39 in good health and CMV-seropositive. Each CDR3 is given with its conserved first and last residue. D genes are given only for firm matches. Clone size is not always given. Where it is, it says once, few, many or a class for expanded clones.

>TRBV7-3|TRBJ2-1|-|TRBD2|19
CASSLWGLAGESSYNEQFF
TGTGCCAGCAGCTTATGGGGACTAGCGGGGGAAAGCTCCTACAATGAGCAGTTCTTC
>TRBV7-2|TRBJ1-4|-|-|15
CASSLDGIDDEKLFF
TGTGCCAGCAGCTTAGATGGCATCGATGATGAAAAACTGTTTTTT
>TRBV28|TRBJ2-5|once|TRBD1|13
CASSGTGEETQYF
TGTGCCAGCAGTGGTACAGGGGAAGAGACCCAGTACTTC
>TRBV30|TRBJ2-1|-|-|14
CAWSPRGGLVEQFF
TGTGCCTGGAGCCCTCGGGGAGGTTTGGTGGAGCAGTTCTTC
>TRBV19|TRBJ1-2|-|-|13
CASSIAVNYGYTF
TGTGCCAGTAGTATAGCAGTCAACTATGGCTACACCTTC
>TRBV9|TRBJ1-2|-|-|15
CASSVEVGGAYGYTF
TGTGCCAGCAGCGTAGAGGTAGGGGGAGCCTATGGCTACACCTTC
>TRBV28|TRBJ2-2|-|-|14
CASTGGQFTGELFF
TGTGCCAGCACCGGCGGACAGTTCACCGGGGAGCTGTTTTTT
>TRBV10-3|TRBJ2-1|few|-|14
CAISGIGQGNEQFF
TGTGCCATCAGTGGGATAGGGCAGGGCAATGAGCAGTTCTTC
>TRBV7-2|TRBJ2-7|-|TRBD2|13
CASSLRGAYEQYF
TGTGCCAGCAGCCTCCGGGGGGCCTACGAGCAGTACTTC
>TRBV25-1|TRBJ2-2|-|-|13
CASSGEVTGELFF
TGTGCCAGCAGTGGGGAGGTCACCGGGGAGCTGTTTTTT
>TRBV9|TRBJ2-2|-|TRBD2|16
CASSPGLAGLAGELFF
TGTGCCAGCAGCCCCGGACTAGCGGGGCTGGCCGGGGAGCTGTTTTTT
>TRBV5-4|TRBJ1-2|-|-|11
CASSLGAGYIF
TGTGCCAGCAGCTTGGGGGCTGGCTACATCTTC
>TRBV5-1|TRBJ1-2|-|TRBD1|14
CASSFDRGPYGYTF
TGCGCCAGCAGCTTTGACAGGGGACCCTATGGCTACACCTTC
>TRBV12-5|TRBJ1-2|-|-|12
CASGPGHRGYTF
TGTGCTAGTGGTCCGGGACATAGGGGCTACACCTTC
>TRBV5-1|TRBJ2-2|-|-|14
CASRQPPNTGELFF
TGCGCCAGCAGACAGCCCCCGAACACCGGGGAGCTGTTTTTT
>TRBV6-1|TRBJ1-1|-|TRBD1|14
CASSMTGLNTEAFF
TGTGCCAGCAGTATGACAGGGTTGAACACTGAAGCTTTCTTT
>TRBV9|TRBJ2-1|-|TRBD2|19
CASSVGGLGSGGLYNEQFF
TGTGCCAGCAGCGTAGGGGGCCTGGGTAGCGGGGGACTCTACAATGAGCAGTTCTTC
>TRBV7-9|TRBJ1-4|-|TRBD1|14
CASSQQGANEKLFF
TGTGCCAGCAGCCAACAGGGGGCGAATGAAAAACTGTTTTTT
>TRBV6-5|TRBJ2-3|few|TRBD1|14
CASSYTTGDDTQYF
TGTGCCAGCAGTTATACGACAGGGGACGATACGCAGTATTTT
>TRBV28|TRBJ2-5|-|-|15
CASSYDVAGVETQYF
TGTGCCAGCAGTTACGACGTCGCAGGGGTAGAGACCCAGTACTTC